The clone carrying this TCR beta chain was observed once. Terminally differentiated effector memory CD45RA+ cells were left out of the naive CD8 fraction, which was CD45RO-negative and positively selected for CCR7. The record originates from a study of shared clonotypes between healthy human individuals. There are 15 residues in the CDR3. Trimming removed 5 bases from V and 3 bases from J, with 17 bases in between. The germline CDR1 and CDR2 sequences are SEHNR and FQNEAQ (reference sequence). Using immunoSEQ multiplex PCR, the repertoire was profiled, and TCRdb retains in-frame clones only, with some absent. The sample yields 800,000 or so clones, about 96% seen once.

The source material was naive CD8+ T cells sorted from blood. The source of this sequence is a man aged 25-40 years in good health. This chain uses TRBV7-9 with TRBJ2-7, with D possibly being TRBD1 (6 bases). CDR3 DNA sequence: TGTGCCAGCAGCCCCGTACCGGGACACCTCTACGAGCAGTACTTC. Amino acid sequence: CASSPVPGHLYEQYF.